The present T cell receptor (beta chain) was sequenced within a study of T cell changes during pregnancy in multiple sclerosis. V lost 4 bases to trimming and J lost 4 bases; unmatched junction nucleotides: 8. CDR3 length: 16 amino acids. Germline loops: CDR1 MGHRA, CDR2 YSYEKL. Data came from immunoSEQ multiplex PCR; TCRdb stores just in-frame clones and leaves some out. This table has tens of thousands of clones, roughly 90% appearing once. The material sequenced was CD8+ T cells from peripheral blood mononuclear cells, taken before pregnancy. The TCR comes from a female donor with multiple sclerosis, enrolled in a pregnancy study. V gene TRBV4-1 combines with J gene TRBJ2-3, with 10 bases fitting TRBD1. CDR3 residues: CASSRDPGQGSDTQYF. CDR3 nucleotides: TGCGCCAGCAGCCGCGATCCGGGACAGGGGTCAGATACGCAGTATTTT.